These 21 T cell receptor beta chains were all obtained from the same sample, sequenced in a study of T cells of healthy individuals. TCRdb re-called the 5' RACE reads with MiXCR, one entry per CDR3 protein. The profile shows 100,000 or so distinct CDR3 sequences, roughly 15% of them singletons. All receptors derive from a human donor in good health.

The sample holds many counts of this clonotype. The rearrangement links TRBV30 to TRBJ1-6; D unclear. This CDR3 has 12 residues. Germline CDR1 GTSNPN, CDR2 SVGIG (reference sequence). V was clipped by 3 bases and J by 9 bases, with 9 bases between them. The CDR3 region is CAWRGSSSPLHF. The CDR3 DNA sequence: TGTGCCTGGAGAGGTTCGAGTTCACCCCTCCACTTT.

This chain joins TRBV7-2 and TRBJ1-5; D is ambiguous. Germline-derived CDR1 and CDR2 are SGHTA and FQGNSA. The CDR3 loop spans 15 amino acids. V lost 5 bases and J lost 3, with 14 bases in between. The CDR3 loop is CASSQGSSSNQPQHF. Here the CDR3 DNA reads TGTGCCAGCAGCCAAGGGTCCAGCTCCAATCAGCCCCAGCATTTT.

Comments on this clonotype: An end of the junction differs from the germline gene, which may be a read error. The chain combines TRBV5-8 with TRBJ2-3; 7 bases are shared with TRBD1. Germline lookup yields CDR1 SGHTS and CDR2 YDEGEE. CDR3 length: 13 amino acids. As DNA, the CDR3 is TGTGCCAGCCTCAGGGGGAGAACAGAAACGCAGTATTTT. This encodes CASLRGRTETQYF.

The chain has TRBV5-1 and TRBJ2-5, with D perhaps being TRBD1 or TRBD2 (5 bases each). Trimming shortened V by 3 bases and J by 2 bases, and 14 bases separated the two germline ends. CDR1 is SGHRS, CDR2 YFSETQ, per germline. The CDR3 totals 15 residues. The CDR3 spells CASSWATGTQETQYF. CDR3 coding DNA: TGCGCCAGCAGCTGGGCCACCGGGACGCAAGAGACCCAGTACTTC.

In its sample, this clonotype was seen a few times. The chain recombines TRBV15 with TRBJ2-7; D may be TRBD1 or TRBD2 (5 bases each). This CDR3 is built from 13 residues. CDR1 and CDR2 (germline): LNHNV, YYDKDF (reference sequence). Trimming took 5 bases from V and 2 from J, leaving 10 bases between them. CDR3 nucleotides: TGTGCCACCAGCTACGGGACGACCTACGAGCAGTACTTC. Translating gives CATSYGTTYEQYF.

This clonotype was observed a handful of times. V usage is TRBV3-1 and J usage is TRBJ2-7; tentative D call: TRBD2 (7 bases). The germline V and J ends were trimmed by 1 base and 8 bases, with 21 bases remaining between them. Germline V CDR1 and CDR2: LGHDT, YNNKEL (reference sequence). This CDR3 is built from 16 residues. The CDR3, as DNA: TGTGCCAGCAGCCAAGCAGGGGCGGGAGCTAGTGGGAAGCAGTACTTC. It codes for CASSQAGAGASGKQYF.

This clonotype was observed a few times. The V call is TRBV3-1, the J call TRBJ1-3; D ambiguous. The germline gives CDR1 LGHDT, CDR2 YNNKEL (reference sequence). The length of the CDR3 is 17 residues. The germline V and J ends were trimmed by 0 bases and 7 bases, with 19 bases remaining between them. CDR3 nucleotide sequence: TGTGCCAGCAGCCAAGATCGTGACCTTCGAAGCAGGAACACCATATATTTT. Translated, it gives CASSQDRDLRSRNTIYF.

This clonotype was seen repeatedly, ten times or more. The chain links TRBV5-1 to TRBJ2-7; D ambiguous. The CDR3 sequence is 11 residues long. The V gene's germline CDR1 is SGHRS and CDR2 YFSETQ. Trimming removed 2 bases at V and 5 bases at J, with 5 bases between. The CDR3 spells CASSLNDEQYF. In nucleotides, the CDR3 is TGCGCCAGCAGCTTAAATGACGAGCAGTACTTC.

J is TRBJ2-2 and V is TRBV20-1; weak D call: TRBD1 (6 bases). The germline V gene has CDR1 DFQATT and CDR2 SNEGSKA (reference sequence). This CDR3 comprises 11 residues. The V end was cut by 7 bases, the J end by 8 bases, with 11 bases between. The CDR3 DNA reads as TGCAGTGGTTTGGGGGCTGGGGAGCTGTTTTTT. This codes for CSGLGAGELFF.

There are a few counts of this clonotype. J is TRBJ2-7 and V is TRBV29-1; 12 bases are shared with TRBD1. From germline, CDR1 is SQVTM and CDR2 ANQGSEA. The CDR3 length is 12 residues. Germline trimming cut 4 bases from V and 6 bases from J; bases unmatched to any gene: 1. CDR3 DNA sequence: TGCAGCGTTGGGGACAGGGGGCTCGAGCAGTACTTC. Amino acid sequence: CSVGDRGLEQYF.

At least ten counts were recorded for this clonotype. The chain links TRBV7-2 to TRBJ1-1; D remains ambiguous. The CDR3 has 13 residues. The germline V gene has CDR1 SGHTA and CDR2 FQGNSA. Trimming took off 5 bases at V and 3 bases at J, with 10 bases between the two ends. Written as DNA, the CDR3 is TGTGCCAGCAGCAACAGCCGGCACACTGAAGCTTTCTTT. It specifies CASSNSRHTEAFF.

Many counts were recorded for this clonotype. This chain connects TRBV6-4 to TRBJ2-1, with 15 bases aligning to TRBD2. This CDR3 contains 15 residues. V was clipped by 4 bases and J by 6 bases; unmatched bases: 1. Germline lookup yields CDR1 MRHNA and CDR2 SNTAGT. The CDR3: CASSGTSGGANEQFF. The CDR3 nucleotides read TGTGCCAGCAGTGGGACTAGCGGGGGGGCCAATGAGCAGTTCTTC.

Ten or more counts support this clonotype. The chain combines TRBV9 with TRBJ2-3; D remains unclear. CDR3 length: 15 residues. Germline V gene lookup returns CDR1 SGDLS and CDR2 YYNGEE. V lost 0 bases to trimming and J lost 0 bases, with 8 bases between them. CDR3 protein: CASSVDSPSTDTQYF. The CDR3 DNA reads as TGTGCCAGCAGCGTAGATAGCCCAAGCACAGATACGCAGTATTTT. The full variable domain, in which reference TRBV9 and TRBJ2-3 provide the parts outside the CDR3, is DSGVTQTPKHLITATGQRVTLRCSPRSGDLSVYWYQQSLDQGLQFLIQYYNGEERAKGNILERFSAQQFPDLHSELNLSSLELGDSALYFCASSVDSPSTDTQYFGPGTRLTVL.

This clonotype occurred many times. This chain joins TRBV6-1 and TRBJ2-3; D is possibly TRBD1 (5 bases). CDR1 and CDR2 from the germline V gene are MNHNS and SASEGT. V was trimmed by 1 base and J by 2 bases, leaving 10 bases between them. This CDR3 has 15 residues. As DNA, the CDR3 is TGTGCCAGCAGTGAAGGAGCAGGGAACACAGATACGCAGTATTTT. As protein: CASSEGAGNTDTQYF.

This clonotype showed up just a few times. The V gene is TRBV6-6, the J gene TRBJ2-2, with D possibly being TRBD2 (5 bases). CDR1 is MNHNY and CDR2 is SVGAGI in the germline V gene (reference sequence). CDR3 size: 14 residues. V was cut by 4 bases and J by 1 base, with 7 bases left in between. The CDR3 region is CASSLGENTGELFF. In DNA form, the CDR3 reads TGTGCCAGCAGTTTGGGAGAGAACACCGGGGAGCTGTTTTTT.

This clonotype was detected a few times. The chain carries TRBV7-2 and TRBJ2-7, with 11 bases that match TRBD2. Germline V gives CDR1 SGHTA, CDR2 FQGNSA. The CDR3 sequence is 14 residues long. Unmatched junction bases numbered 5, after V lost 5 bases and J lost 5 bases. CDR3 in DNA: TGTGCCAGCAGCCTTAGCGGGGGGGCGAACGAGCAGTACTTC. Its translation: CASSLSGGANEQYF.

There are a few counts of this clonotype. The chain uses TRBV2 and TRBJ2-1, with D maybe TRBD2 (6 bases). The ends were cut back, 8 bases at V and 6 bases at J, with 14 bases in the middle. This CDR3 spans 13 amino acids. Germline CDR1 and CDR2: SNHLY and FYNNEI. The CDR3 loop reads CASLETSFNEQFF. The DNA for the CDR3 is TGTGCCAGCCTGGAGACTAGTTTCAATGAGCAGTTCTTC.

This clonotype has just one count. The gene calls are TRBV7-9 and TRBJ2-3; tentatively, D is TRBD2 (5 bases). CDR1 is SEHNR and CDR2 is FQNEAQ in the germline V gene (reference sequence). The CDR3 extends over 15 amino acids. V dropped 11 bases and J dropped 1 base, with 19 bases sitting between them. The CDR3 DNA follows: TGTGCCGTCGGTCGGGGAGCAGTCGGCACAGATACGCAGTATTTT. Translation: CAVGRGAVGTDTQYF.

This clonotype was observed many times. The rearrangement uses TRBV2 and TRBJ2-7; TRBD2 agrees at 9 bases. The V segment lost 4 bases and the J segment 3 bases; nucleotides outside the gene matches: 4. This CDR3 comprises 14 residues. Per the germline V gene, CDR1 is SNHLY and CDR2 is FYNNEI. The CDR3 DNA sequence: TGTGCCAGCAGTGGTAGCGGGGGTTTCTACGAGCAGTACTTC. Amino acids: CASSGSGGFYEQYF.

This chain uses TRBV21-1 with TRBJ2-7; TRBD2, the table's D call, lacks a check against the DNA. TRBV21-1 is reported as a pseudogene. There are 13 residues in the CDR3. CDR3 protein: CASSFRARYEQYF. CDR3 nucleotide sequence: TGTGCCAGCAGTTTCCGGGCCCGCTACGAGCAGTACTTC.

The chain uses TRBV7-2 and TRBJ2-3; 9 bases are shared with TRBD2. With 4 bases clipped from V and 10 bases from J, the junction kept 6 bases outside the gene matches. The length of the CDR3 is 13 residues. From germline, CDR1 is SGHTA and CDR2 FQGNSA. The CDR3 loop is CASSSTSGSPQYF. The CDR3 region has the DNA TGTGCCAGCAGCTCGACTAGCGGTAGTCCGCAGTATTTT.